This section outlines one T cell receptor beta chain sequence together with its context. Its antigen remains unknown. A much larger clone differs by one base, so this may be a read error. Amplification of the TCR beta CDR3 regions used RNA transcripts (as template). HTBI primers were employed in first-round RT-PCR, then a second-round multiplex PCR followed. TCRdb re-analysed the multiplex PCR reads in MiXCR, keeping a single row per CDR3 protein. The data contain approximately 1.2 million distinct CDR3 sequences, about two fifths of them singletons. This record comes from a study of Graves' ophthalmopathy and Graves' hyperthyroidism. General study results and limits: In blood, most expanded thyroid clonotypes above 0.001 frequency were also detected. Ophthalmopathy versus stable hyperthyroidism: 13-signature model gave less than 90% sensitivity, 81.08% specificity.

The authors diagnosed from clinical symptoms, serum thyroxine, TRAb, thyroid ultrasound and orbital computed tomography. In germline, CDR1 is DFQATT, CDR2 SNEGSKA (reference sequence). V was shortened by 2 bases and J by 12 bases, with 19 bases between the two germline ends. CDR3 size: 13 residues. The chain carries TRBV20-1 and TRBJ1-2, with D possibly TRBD1 on 6 matching bases. Sequenced input: peripheral blood or thyroid tissue (not recorded which). The clonotype was recovered from an adult man with Graves' hyperthyroidism. CDR3 coding DNA: TGCAGTGCTAGACACCCGGACAGTCCGGGCCACACCTTC. This encodes CSARHPDSPGHTF.